Listed below are T cell receptor beta chains from one sample, sequenced in a study of blood T cell repertoires in COVID-19. This table comes from immunoSEQ multiplex PCR, and its TCRdb copy is limited to in-frame clones, with some not included. This table has around 200,000 clones, approximately 87% appearing once. Sequencing was carried out using peripheral blood. These receptors originate from a woman younger than 35 who had recovered from COVID-19. The CDR3 runs from the conserved cysteine through the conserved F or W. The D gene is left open where the match is weak. Size is omitted from some rows. Given values are once, few, many or a class for expanded clones.

>TRBV5-4|TRBJ2-3|TRBD2|-
CASSSPGGVGTDTQYF
TGTGCCAGCAGCTCCCCCGGGGGGGTTGGCACAGATACGCAGTATTTT
>TRBV4-1|TRBJ2-5|-|-
CASSQVREDEETQYF
TGCGCCAGCAGCCAAGTCAGGGAGGATGAGGAGACCCAGTACTTC
>TRBV5-1|TRBJ1-1|-|-
CASSLIVGQDTEAFF
TGCGCCAGCAGCTTGATTGTGGGGCAAGACACTGAAGCTTTCTTT
>TRBV5-5|TRBJ2-2|TRBD2|-
CASSLYGGDNTGELFF
TGTGCCAGCAGCTTGTACGGGGGGGATAACACCGGGGAGCTGTTTTTT
>TRBV27|TRBJ1-3|-|-
CASSLAGSGNTIYF
TGTGCCAGCAGTTTGGCAGGCTCTGGAAACACCATATATTTT
>TRBV19|TRBJ1-5|TRBD1|-
CASSTPTGGGIGSNQPQHF
TGTGCCAGTAGTACCCCCACAGGGGGCGGAATCGGAAGCAATCAGCCCCAGCATTTT
>TRBV19|TRBJ2-3|TRBD2|-
CASRRTSLGLAGGPSTDTQYF
TGTGCCAGTAGGCGGACTAGCTTAGGACTAGCGGGAGGGCCGAGCACAGATACGCAGTATTTT
>TRBV24-1|TRBJ1-2|-|-
CATSEGANYGYTF
TGTGCCACCAGTGAGGGCGCGAACTATGGCTACACCTTC
>TRBV7-8|TRBJ1-5|TRBD1|-
CASSMGTGPQPQHF
TGTGCCAGCAGCATGGGGACAGGGCCTCAGCCCCAGCATTTT
>TRBV13|TRBJ2-1|TRBD2|-
CASSSSGGPNEQFF
TGTGCCAGCAGCTCCAGCGGGGGCCCTAATGAGCAGTTCTTC
>TRBV5-1|TRBJ2-2|-|-
CASRTLTGELFF
TGCGCCAGCAGGACTCTCACCGGGGAGCTGTTTTTT
>TRBV2|TRBJ1-3|-|-
CASGRDSGNTIYF
TGTGCCAGTGGACGGGACTCTGGAAACACCATATATTTT
>TRBV3-1/TRBV3-2|TRBJ2-7|TRBD2|-
CASSQTTSGYEQYF
TGTGCCAGCAGCCAAACGACTAGCGGCTACGAGCAGTACTTC
>TRBV2|TRBJ2-7|-|-
CASSVQYEQYF
TGTGCCAGCAGTGTACAGTACGAGCAGTACTTC
>TRBV5-1|TRBJ2-5|-|-
CASSPDGRIQETQYF
TGCGCCAGCAGCCCCGACGGCAGGATCCAAGAGACCCAGTACTTC
>TRBV2|TRBJ1-1|TRBD1|-
CASSPRGRGTEAFF
TGTGCCAGCAGTCCCAGGGGGCGGGGTACTGAAGCTTTCTTT
>TRBV7-3|TRBJ2-2|-|-
CASSLTVYTANTGELFF
TGTGCCAGCAGCTTAACGGTCTACACAGCGAACACCGGGGAGCTGTTTTTT
>TRBV28|TRBJ2-7|-|-
CASSSSDKIYEQYF
TGTGCCAGCAGTTCTAGCGACAAGATCTACGAGCAGTACTTC
>TRBV27|TRBJ2-1|-|-
CASSLNSPYNEQFF
TGTGCCAGCAGTTTAAACAGTCCCTACAATGAGCAGTTCTTC
>TRBV30|TRBJ1-5|-|-
CAWSINQGQPQHF
TGTGCCTGGAGTATTAATCAGGGACAGCCCCAGCATTTT
>TRBV21-1|TRBJ1-6|-|-
CASSVRQGSSSPLHF
TGTGCCAGCAGCGTTAGACAGGGGTCTAGTTCACCCCTCCACTTT
>TRBV18|TRBJ1-2|-|-
CASSTRDYGYTF
TGTGCCAGCTCAACCCGGGACTATGGCTACACCTTC
>TRBV4-3|TRBJ2-7|-|-
CASSPDTSYEQYF
TGCGCCAGCAGCCCGGACACCTCCTACGAGCAGTACTTC
>TRBV7-2|TRBJ2-4|-|-
CASSAIPGDKNIQYF
TGTGCCAGCAGCGCCATCCCAGGGGACAAAAACATTCAGTACTTC
>TRBV5-6|TRBJ1-2|-|few
CASSLYGFGNYGYTF
TGTGCCAGCAGCTTGTACGGGTTTGGAAACTATGGCTACACCTTC
>TRBV6-5|TRBJ2-3|-|-
CASFGLPRGDTQYF
TGTGCCAGCTTTGGGCTACCAAGGGGAGATACGCAGTATTTT
>TRBV7-9|TRBJ1-1|-|-
CASSLGSGGTEAFF
TGTGCCAGCAGCTTAGGGTCCGGGGGAACTGAAGCTTTCTTT
>TRBV7-9|TRBJ2-2|-|-
CARPFGQGSTGELFF
TGTGCCAGACCTTTCGGGCAGGGGAGCACCGGGGAGCTGTTTTTT
>TRBV7-9|TRBJ2-5|-|-
CASSRREGQETQYF
TGTGCCAGCAGCCGGCGCGAGGGCCAAGAGACCCAGTACTTC
>TRBV10-3|TRBJ1-2|TRBD1|-
CAISESEGAPLIGYTF
TGTGCCATCAGTGAGTCGGAGGGGGCGCCGTTAATTGGCTACACCTTC
>TRBV7-8|TRBJ2-1|TRBD2|few
CASSLTSGYSVNEQFF
TGTGCCAGCAGCTTGACTAGCGGGTACTCTGTGAATGAGCAGTTCTTC
>TRBV4-1|TRBJ2-2|-|-
CASSQGRETGELFF
TGCGCCAGCAGCCAAGGGCGGGAAACCGGGGAGCTGTTTTTT
>TRBV19|TRBJ1-2|-|-
CASRPGSARYYGYTF
TGTGCCAGTAGGCCCGGGTCCGCGAGGTACTATGGCTACACCTTC
>TRBV7-6|TRBJ2-5|TRBD2|-
CASTKSGRAGETQYF
TGTGCCAGCACCAAAAGCGGGAGGGCTGGGGAGACCCAGTACTTC
>TRBV25-1|TRBJ1-2|-|-
CASSELVMDGYTF
TGTGCCAGCAGTGAATTAGTCATGGATGGCTACACCTTC
>TRBV5-1|TRBJ1-1|-|-
CASSGGWTNTEAFF
TGCGCCAGCAGCGGAGGATGGACGAACACTGAAGCTTTCTTT
>TRBV7-2|TRBJ2-5|TRBD2|-
CASSPPWGRGAQETQYF
TGTGCCAGCAGCCCACCCTGGGGGCGGGGGGCCCAAGAGACCCAGTACTTC
>TRBV6-6|TRBJ2-1|-|once
CAIGVGVNEQFF
TGTGCCATCGGGGTCGGGGTCAATGAGCAGTTCTTC
>TRBV4-1|TRBJ1-4|-|-
CASSQGAQEKLFF
TGCGCCAGCAGCCAAGGGGCCCAAGAAAAACTGTTTTTT
>TRBV7-2|TRBJ1-1|-|-
CASSPAGTRDTEAFF
TGTGCCAGCAGCCCCGCCGGGACTAGGGACACTGAAGCTTTCTTT
>TRBV7-8|TRBJ1-2|TRBD1|few
CASSSRDRGDAYYGYTF
TGTGCCAGCAGCTCACGGGACAGGGGGGACGCTTACTATGGCTACACCTTC
>TRBV3-1/TRBV3-2|TRBJ1-1|-|-
CASSPQNMNTEAFF
TGTGCCAGCAGCCCTCAGAACATGAACACTGAAGCTTTCTTT
>TRBV3-1/TRBV3-2|TRBJ2-4|TRBD2|-
CASSPLGLANIQYF
TGTGCCAGCAGCCCCCTAGGACTAGCAAACATTCAGTACTTC
>TRBV4-2|TRBJ2-2|-|many
CASSQLQTYIHTGELFF
TGTGCCAGCAGCCAGCTGCAAACCTATATCCACACCGGGGAGCTGTTTTTT
>TRBV7-8|TRBJ2-2|TRBD1|-
CASSTLQGSGELFF
TGTGCCAGCAGCACACTACAGGGGTCCGGGGAGCTGTTTTTT
>TRBV7-2|TRBJ2-5|TRBD2|once
CASSLDTSGLKETQYF
TGTGCCAGCAGCTTAGACACTAGCGGGTTGAAGGAGACCCAGTACTTC
>TRBV27|TRBJ2-1|-|-
CASTGGTSSYNEQFF
TGTGCCAGCACCGGCGGGACGAGCTCCTACAATGAGCAGTTCTTC
>TRBV3-1/TRBV3-2|TRBJ1-1|-|-
CASSQSGGIGTEAFF
TGTGCCAGCAGCCAATCTGGAGGAATTGGCACTGAAGCTTTCTTT
>TRBV7-3|TRBJ2-2|-|-
CASSSGPIRSTGELFF
TGTGCCAGCAGCTCAGGGCCTATACGGAGCACCGGGGAGCTGTTTTTT